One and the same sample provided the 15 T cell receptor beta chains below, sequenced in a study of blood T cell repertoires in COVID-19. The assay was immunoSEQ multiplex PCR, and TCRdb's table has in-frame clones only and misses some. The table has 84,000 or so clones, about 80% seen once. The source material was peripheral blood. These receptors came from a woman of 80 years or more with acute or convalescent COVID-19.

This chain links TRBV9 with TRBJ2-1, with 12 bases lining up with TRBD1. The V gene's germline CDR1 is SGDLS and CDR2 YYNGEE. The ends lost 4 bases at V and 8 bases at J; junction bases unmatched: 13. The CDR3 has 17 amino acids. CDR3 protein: CASSPPGTGGRTYEQFF. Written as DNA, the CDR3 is TGTGCCAGCAGCCCACCGGGGACAGGGGGCAGGACATATGAGCAGTTCTTC.

CDR3 in DNA: TGTGCCAGCAGCCTCACAGGGCCCAATGAGCAGTTCTTC. It is translated as CASSLTGPNEQFF. J is TRBJ2-1 and V is TRBV7-9; tentatively, D is TRBD1 (6 bases). The germline V and J ends were trimmed by 5 bases and 6 bases, with 11 bases remaining between them. The CDR3 has 13 amino acids. CDR1 and CDR2 (germline): SEHNR, FQNEAQ (reference sequence).

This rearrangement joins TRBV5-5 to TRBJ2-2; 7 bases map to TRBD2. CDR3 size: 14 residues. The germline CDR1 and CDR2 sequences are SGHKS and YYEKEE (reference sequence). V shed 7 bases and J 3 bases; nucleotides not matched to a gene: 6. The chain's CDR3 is CASGAGLYTGELFF. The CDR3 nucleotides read TGTGCCAGCGGAGCGGGACTTTACACCGGGGAGCTGTTTTTT.

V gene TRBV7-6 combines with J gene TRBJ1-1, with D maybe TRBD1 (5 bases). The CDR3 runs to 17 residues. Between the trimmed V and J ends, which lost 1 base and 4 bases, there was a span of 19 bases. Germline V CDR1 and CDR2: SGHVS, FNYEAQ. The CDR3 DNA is TGTGCCAGCAGCTTAGTTTCCCCCCGGGGGAAGAGCACTGAAGCTTTCTTT. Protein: CASSLVSPRGKSTEAFF.

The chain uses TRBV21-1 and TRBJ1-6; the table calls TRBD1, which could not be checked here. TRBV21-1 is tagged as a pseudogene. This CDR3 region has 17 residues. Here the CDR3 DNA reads TGTGCCAGCAGCAAAGAGAAACAGGGGGCCTGTAATTCACCCCTCCACTTT. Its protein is CASSKEKQGACNSPLHF.

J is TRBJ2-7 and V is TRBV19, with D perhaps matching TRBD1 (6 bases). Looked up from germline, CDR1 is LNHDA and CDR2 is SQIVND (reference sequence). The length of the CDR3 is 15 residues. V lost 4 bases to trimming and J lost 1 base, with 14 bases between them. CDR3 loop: CASSKDRRGSYEQYF. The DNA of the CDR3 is TGTGCCAGTAGTAAGGACAGACGCGGGTCCTACGAGCAGTACTTC.

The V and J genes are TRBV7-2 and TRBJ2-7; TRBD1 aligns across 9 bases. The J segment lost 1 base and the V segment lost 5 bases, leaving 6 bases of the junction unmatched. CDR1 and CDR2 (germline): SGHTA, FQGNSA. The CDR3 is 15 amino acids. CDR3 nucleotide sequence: TGTGCCAGCAGCCAATTCGGGACAGGGTCCTACGAGCAGTACTTC. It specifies CASSQFGTGSYEQYF. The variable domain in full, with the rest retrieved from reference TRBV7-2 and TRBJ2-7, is GAGVSQSPSNKVTEKGKDVELRCDPISGHTALYWYRQSLGQGLEFLIYFQGNSAPDKSGLPSDRFSAERTGGSVSTLTIQRTQQEDSAVYLCASSQFGTGSYEQYFGPGTRLTVT.

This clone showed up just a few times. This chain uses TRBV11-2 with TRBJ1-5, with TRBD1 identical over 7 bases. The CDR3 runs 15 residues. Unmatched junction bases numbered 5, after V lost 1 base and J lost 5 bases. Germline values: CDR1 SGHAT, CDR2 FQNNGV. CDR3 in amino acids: CASSLGQGGDQPQHF. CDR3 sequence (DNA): TGTGCCAGCAGCTTAGGACAGGGTGGAGATCAGCCCCAGCATTTT.

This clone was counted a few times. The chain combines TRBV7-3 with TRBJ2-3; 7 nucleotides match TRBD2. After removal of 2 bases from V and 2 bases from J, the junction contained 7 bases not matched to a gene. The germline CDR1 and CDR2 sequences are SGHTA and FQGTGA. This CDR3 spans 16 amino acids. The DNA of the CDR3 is TGTGCCAGCAGCTTATATACGGGGGGTCTCACAGATACGCAGTATTTT. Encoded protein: CASSLYTGGLTDTQYF.

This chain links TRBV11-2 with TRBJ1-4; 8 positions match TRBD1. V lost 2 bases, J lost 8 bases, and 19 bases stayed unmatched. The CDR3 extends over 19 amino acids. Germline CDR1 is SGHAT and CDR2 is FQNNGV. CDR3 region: CASSLRPGQGKTIGEKLFF. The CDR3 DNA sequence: TGTGCCAGCAGCTTACGTCCCGGACAGGGAAAAACTATCGGGGAAAAACTGTTTTTT.

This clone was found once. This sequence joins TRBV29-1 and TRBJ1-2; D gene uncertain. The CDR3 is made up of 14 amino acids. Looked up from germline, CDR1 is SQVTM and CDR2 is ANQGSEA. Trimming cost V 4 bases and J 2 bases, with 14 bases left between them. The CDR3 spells CSVVVGSGNYGYTF. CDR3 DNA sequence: TGCAGCGTTGTGGTGGGGAGCGGGAACTATGGCTACACCTTC.

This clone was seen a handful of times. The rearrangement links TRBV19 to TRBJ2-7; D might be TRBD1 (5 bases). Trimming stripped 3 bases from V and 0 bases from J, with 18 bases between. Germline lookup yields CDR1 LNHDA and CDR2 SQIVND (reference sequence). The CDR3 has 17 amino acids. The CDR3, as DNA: TGTGCCAGTAGTATTGGGGCTCAACTGAGCTACTCCTACGAGCAGTACTTC. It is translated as CASSIGAQLSYSYEQYF.

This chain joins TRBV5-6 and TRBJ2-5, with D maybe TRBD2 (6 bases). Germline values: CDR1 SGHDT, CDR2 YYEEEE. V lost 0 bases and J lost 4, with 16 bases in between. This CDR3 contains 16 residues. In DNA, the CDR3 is TGTGCCAGCAGCTTGGCCAAAGGCCAGGGAGGAGAGACCCAGTACTTC. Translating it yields CASSLAKGQGGETQYF.

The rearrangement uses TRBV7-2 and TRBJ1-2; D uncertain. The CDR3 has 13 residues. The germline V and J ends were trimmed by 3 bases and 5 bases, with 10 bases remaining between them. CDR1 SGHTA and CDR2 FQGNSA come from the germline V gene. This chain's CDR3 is CASSLATRYGYTF. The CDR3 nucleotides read TGTGCCAGCAGCTTGGCTACTAGATATGGCTACACCTTC.

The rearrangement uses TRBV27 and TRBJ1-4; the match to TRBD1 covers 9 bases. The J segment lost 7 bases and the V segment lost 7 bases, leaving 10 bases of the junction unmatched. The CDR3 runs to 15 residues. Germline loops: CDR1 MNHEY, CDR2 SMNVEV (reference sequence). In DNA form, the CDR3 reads TGTGCCAGCAAACCACAGGGGGCGAACGGTGAAAAACTGTTTTTT. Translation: CASKPQGANGEKLFF.